Presented here are 16 T cell receptor beta chains from one specimen sequenced in a study of Ad26.COV2.S vaccination and SARS-CoV-2 variants. As for treatment: some 20 received Ad26.COV2.S at low or high dose, single or two shots; about 5 received placebo; per-sample allocation not given. Samples came from day 63 after the first vaccine or placebo injection. Using immunoSEQ multiplex PCR, the repertoire was profiled, and TCRdb retains in-frame clones only, with some absent. The sample lists approximately 340,000 clones, more than 75% occurring once. Sequenced material: peripheral blood, taken in a trial of Ad26.COV2.S vaccine versus placebo. The source is a person aged 18-60 years who received the Ad26.COV2.S COVID-19 vaccine or a placebo.

This chain uses TRBV28 with TRBJ1-4; weak D call: TRBD1 (5 bases). The CDR3 covers 13 residues. Trimming took off 3 bases at V and 5 bases at J, with 7 bases between the two ends. Germline V gives CDR1 MDHEN, CDR2 SYDVKM. CDR3: CASSLGVNEKLFF. The CDR3 DNA follows: TGTGCCAGCAGTTTGGGGGTAAATGAAAAACTGTTTTTT.

The V gene is TRBV24-1, the J gene TRBJ2-6; 8 nucleotides align to TRBD2. Looked up from germline, CDR1 is KGHDR and CDR2 is SFDVKD. CDR3 length equals 17 residues. The V segment lost 5 bases and the J segment 4 bases; nucleotides outside the gene matches: 9. The chain's CDR3 is CATSGREGLGGANVLTF. CDR3 bases: TGTGCCACCAGTGGACGGGAGGGCCTGGGGGGGGCCAACGTCCTGACTTTC.

The gene calls are TRBV27 and TRBJ2-7; D is possibly TRBD1 (6 bases). Trimming removed 6 bases from V and 0 bases from J, with 12 bases in between. Germline CDR1 MNHEY, CDR2 SMNVEV (reference sequence). The CDR3 consists of 14 residues. CDR3 nucleotide sequence: TGTGCCAGCAGGGAACAGGGTGGCTCCTACGAGCAGTACTTC. It encodes CASREQGGSYEQYF.

The V and J genes are TRBV2 and TRBJ2-3; weak D call: TRBD1 (6 bases). V lost 8 bases to trimming and J lost 2 bases, with 17 bases between them. This CDR3 contains 15 residues. CDR1 is SNHLY, CDR2 FYNNEI, per germline. The CDR3 is CASESLGHPTDTQYF. CDR3 nucleotide sequence: TGTGCCAGCGAGAGTTTGGGACATCCCACAGATACGCAGTATTTT. The full variable domain, completed using reference TRBV2 and TRBJ2-3, is EPEVTQTPSHQVTQMGQEVILRCVPISNHLYFYWYRQILGQKVEFLVSFYNNEISEKSEIFDDQFSVERPDGSNFTLKIRSTKLEDSAMYFCASESLGHPTDTQYFGPGTRLTVL.

The rearrangement uses TRBV6-5 and TRBJ2-3, with 10 bases aligning to TRBD2. The junction had 5 bases not matched to a gene; V was cut back by 6 bases and J by 2 bases. Per the germline V gene, CDR1 is MNHEY and CDR2 is SVGAGI. The CDR3 has 15 amino acids. The CDR3 nucleotides read TGTGCCAGCAGCCAGACTAGCGGGTACACAGATACGCAGTATTTT. This encodes CASSQTSGYTDTQYF.

The chain couples TRBV7-2 to TRBJ2-1, with D perhaps TRBD2 (6 bases). CDR1 is SGHTA and CDR2 is FQGNSA in the germline V gene. The germline V and J ends were trimmed by 3 bases and 1 base, with 13 bases remaining between them. The CDR3 contains 16 residues. Here the CDR3 reads CASSLGRDPSYNEQFF. DNA of the CDR3: TGTGCCAGCAGCTTGGGGCGGGACCCTTCCTACAATGAGCAGTTCTTC.

CDR3 sequence reads: CAISEGGPDTQYF. The DNA for the CDR3 is TGTGCCATCAGTGAAGGAGGTCCAGATACGCAGTATTTT. The chain carries TRBV10-3 and TRBJ2-3; D might be TRBD2 (5 bases). The V gene's germline CDR1 is ENHRY and CDR2 SYGVKD. The length of the CDR3 is 13 residues. Trimming left V 3 bases short and J 4 bases short, with 8 bases between.

The CDR3 reads CAWSVQGLVTEAFF. CDR3 sequence (DNA): TGTGCCTGGAGTGTTCAGGGGTTGGTTACTGAAGCTTTCTTT. The J gene is TRBJ1-1, the V gene TRBV30; possible D gene TRBD1, 6 bases. CDR1 is GTSNPN and CDR2 is SVGIG in the germline V gene (reference sequence). The CDR3 sequence is 14 residues long. V dropped 0 bases and J dropped 5 bases, with 13 bases sitting between them.

This clone was counted once. The chain links TRBV10-3 to TRBJ2-7; perhaps TRBD1 as D (5 bases). CDR3 length: 12 residues. Germline lookup yields CDR1 ENHRY and CDR2 SYGVKD. Trimming took 7 bases from V and 1 from J, leaving 8 bases between them. The DNA of the CDR3 is TGTGCCATCACTGACAGATCCTACGAGCAGTACTTC. Its protein product is CAITDRSYEQYF.

The chain is built from TRBV27 and TRBJ2-3; weak D call: TRBD2 (6 bases). The germline CDR1 and CDR2 sequences are MNHEY and SMNVEV (reference sequence). Trimming took 7 bases from V and 1 from J, leaving 12 bases between them. The CDR3 contains 14 residues. Here the CDR3 DNA reads TGTGCCAGCACCCCCGCGGGACGCACAGATACGCAGTATTTT. It specifies CASTPAGRTDTQYF.

The rearrangement joins TRBV7-2 to TRBJ1-3; 8 bases match TRBD1. The CDR3 consists of 16 residues. The ends lost 4 bases at V and 4 bases at J; junction bases unmatched: 9. CDR1 is SGHTA and CDR2 is FQGNSA in the germline V gene. In DNA form, the CDR3 reads TGTGCCAGCAGCTCGAGTGGTGGGACAGGCGGAAACACCATATATTTT. Translated: CASSSSGGTGGNTIYF.

The chain employs TRBV5-4 and TRBJ2-7; 12 bases map to TRBD2. The V gene end was trimmed by 4 bases and the J gene end by 2 bases; junction bases not matched to a gene: 7. The CDR3 totals 16 residues. CDR1 SGHNT and CDR2 YYREEE come from the germline V gene (reference sequence). The CDR3 protein is CASSQTSGGLPYEQYF. The CDR3 bases are TGTGCCAGCAGCCAAACTAGCGGGGGGCTCCCCTACGAGCAGTACTTC.

This chain joins TRBV19 and TRBJ2-2; 10 bases fit TRBD1. V was pared by 6 bases and J by 0 bases, with 4 bases of the junction left unmatched. The CDR3 extends over 16 amino acids. Germline V CDR1 and CDR2: LNHDA, SQIVND (reference sequence). The chain's CDR3 is CASSLGQGTNTGELFF. The CDR3 region has the DNA TGTGCCAGTAGCTTGGGACAGGGGACGAACACCGGGGAGCTGTTTTTT.

The rearrangement links TRBV5-1 to TRBJ2-5; 14 bases are a match to TRBD2. V trimming: 4 bases; J trimming: 2 bases; junction bases outside the gene matches: 10. Germline CDR1 SGHRS, CDR2 YFSETQ. This CDR3 is 18 amino acids long. The CDR3 sequence is CASSLTSGRALGQETQYF. CDR3 sequence (DNA): TGCGCCAGCAGCCTGACTAGCGGGAGGGCCTTGGGTCAAGAGACCCAGTACTTC.

J is TRBJ1-5 and V is TRBV6-5, with D possibly being TRBD1 (6 bases). Trimming took off 7 bases at V and 0 bases at J, with 10 bases between the two ends. The CDR3 runs 14 residues. In germline, CDR1 is MNHEY, CDR2 SVGAGI. DNA for the CDR3: TGTGCCAGCACGGGGGGCTTTAGCAATCAGCCCCAGCATTTT. It yields the protein CASTGGFSNQPQHF.

This clone was detected only once. This sequence joins TRBV30 and TRBJ2-3; 15 bases are a match to TRBD2. Germline V CDR1 and CDR2: GTSNPN, SVGIG (reference sequence). The CDR3 contains 16 residues. J gave up 2 bases and V 2 bases, and 2 bases lay outside the gene matches. The CDR3: CAWSRTSGRATDTQYF. In DNA form, the CDR3 reads TGTGCCTGGAGTCGGACTAGCGGGAGGGCCACAGATACGCAGTATTTT.